The entry below describes one TCR beta chain. This sample stems from a study of blood T cell repertoires in COVID-19. Produced via immunoSEQ multiplex PCR; TCRdb's table is partial and in-frame only. The sample carries about 400,000 clones, just over 85% recorded once. This CDR3 has 19 amino acids. The germline V and J ends were trimmed by 5 bases and 0 bases, with 24 bases remaining between them. CDR1 MGHRA and CDR2 YSYEKL come from the germline V gene. The J gene is TRBJ2-3, the V gene TRBV4-1; D remains unclear. Sequencing was carried out using peripheral blood. This TCR was recovered from a woman under 40 with active or convalescent COVID-19. The CDR3 region is CASSGYGHGQRTSTDTQYF. CDR3 in DNA: TGCGCCAGCAGCGGTTATGGCCACGGCCAGCGCACTAGCACAGATACGCAGTATTTT.